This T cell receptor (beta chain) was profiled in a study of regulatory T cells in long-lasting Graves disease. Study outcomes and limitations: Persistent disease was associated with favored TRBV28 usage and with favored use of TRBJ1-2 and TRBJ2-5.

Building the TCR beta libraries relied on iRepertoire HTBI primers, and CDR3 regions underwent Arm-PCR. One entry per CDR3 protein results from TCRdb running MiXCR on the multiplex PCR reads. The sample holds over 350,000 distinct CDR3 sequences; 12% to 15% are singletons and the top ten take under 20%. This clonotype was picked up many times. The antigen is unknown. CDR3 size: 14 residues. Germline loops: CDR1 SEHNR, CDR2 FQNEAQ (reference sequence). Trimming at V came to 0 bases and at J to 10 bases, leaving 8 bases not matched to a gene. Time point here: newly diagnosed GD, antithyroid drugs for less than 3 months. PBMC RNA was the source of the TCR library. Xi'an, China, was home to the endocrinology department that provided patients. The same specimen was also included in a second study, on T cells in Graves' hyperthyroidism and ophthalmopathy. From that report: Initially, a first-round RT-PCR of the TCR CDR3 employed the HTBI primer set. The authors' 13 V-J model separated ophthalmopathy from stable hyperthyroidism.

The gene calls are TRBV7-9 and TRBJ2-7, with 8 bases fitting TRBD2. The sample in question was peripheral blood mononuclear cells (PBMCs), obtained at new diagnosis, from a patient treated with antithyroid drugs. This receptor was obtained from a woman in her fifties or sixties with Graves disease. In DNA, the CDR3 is TGTGCCAGCAGCTTAGCCCGGGGGGGGGCGAACCAGTACTTC. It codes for CASSLARGGANQYF.